One T cell receptor beta chain is described in this entry. This clonotype was seen repeatedly, ten times or more. Its antigen has not been determined. Base qualities are not at hand, and no much larger clone is one base apart. Receptor amplification or capture employed 5' RACE. The sequencer listed for this sample is Illumina HiSeq 2000. Template switching added a universal primer binding site, and the final cDNA carried a unique molecular identifier that allowed TCR cDNA molecules to be counted accurately. Specific primers in the conserved constant-segment region were used to synthesize first-strand cDNA for TCR alpha and beta chains. To control for contamination, every cDNA library carried two barcodes: a SMART-Mk sample barcode plus Illumina barcodes. Two successive PCR steps introduced TruSeq adapter sequences along with Illumina sample barcodes. The TCR alpha and beta cDNA libraries were sequenced on the Illumina HiSeq platform using custom primers. The study's own analysis went as follows. Raw reads were processed with MiGEC to extract unique molecular identifiers, and MiXCR was used to determine CDR3 positions. Recombination models were inferred per individual with the repgenHMM and IGoR tools using an EM algorithm. Shared clonotype analysis was performed with the tcR package in R, normalizing sharing by the product of cloneset sizes. To study raw recombination free of thymic and clonal selection effects, out-of-frame nonproductive sequences were analyzed. The public reads were reanalyzed by TCRdb: fastp trimming at Q25, MiXCR alignment, in-frame beta chains only. Every distinct CDR3 protein forms one entry, paired with its most common genes and DNA. TCRdb, not the original authors, processed these V and J calls. The sample table holds 690,000 or so distinct CDR3 sequences, of which roughly 6% were seen once. Roughly 2% of the sample lies in the top ten.

This record belongs to a study of identical twins (TCRdb year 2016). At the level of the whole study: TCR alpha and beta repertoires from monozygotic twins, unrelated adults of various ages and cord blood were deep-sequenced to test whether fetal clonotypes persist. To rule out contamination, replicate twin experiments were performed at different times with different library preparation protocols.

The paper's findings and limits, for the study overall: Because the same donors could not be followed over many years, the conclusions relied on cross-sectional statistical analysis. Out-of-frame TCR alpha sequences shared between twins showed an excess of low generation-probability sequences compared with coincidental sharing between unrelated individuals. Abundant cord blood beta clonotypes carried fewer insertions; young adult naive repertoires showed a weaker similar trend, while memory repertoires showed none. Zero-insertion analyses could be partly confounded by invariant T cells such as MAIT and iNKT, although diverse VJ usage argued against such confounding for most clonotypes. Out-of-frame TCR alpha sharing in monozygotic twins was systematically underestimated by recombination models, whereas sharing between unrelated individuals was in agreement with the recombination models. In beta out-of-frame sequences, excess twin sharing was weaker, because having fewer shared sequences lowered the signal-to-noise ratio.

From a lookup of the germline V gene, CDR1 and CDR2 are SQVTM and ANQGSEA. From the cysteine up to the phenylalanine, the CDR3 has a length of 13 residues. Only the CDR3 DNA stays, 39 bases, in frame from base 1. Trimming at the junction amounts to 4 bases on V and 2 bases on J, and the germline ends lie 11 bases apart. Every donor in the study was a healthy Caucasian. Three unrelated non-twin adults were also sequenced: a male aged 18 to 30, a male aged 50 to 60 and a female aged 50 to 60. Miltenyi CD45RO+ enrichment and human naive T-cell isolation kits were used to isolate memory (CD45RO+) and naive T cells from PBMC.

This TCR was recovered from a young man in good health. The sequence links TRBV29-1 to TRBJ1-1; no D gene call is confident. Sequencing was performed on naive T cells sorted from blood. The cell subset or site label, read with the paper, signifies: cells isolated with a human naive T-cell isolation kit. In nucleotide form, the sequence is TGCAGCGTTGGTCAGCCTGTCAACACTGAAGCTTTCTTT. Its translation reads: CSVGQPVNTEAFF.